A single sample gave rise to the 19 T cell receptor beta chains below, sequenced in a study of brain T cells in children with intractable seizures (dated by TCRdb to the early 2020s). Libraries were made using the immunoSEQ multiplex PCR assay. The immuneACCESS repertoire file appears here via TCRdb, limited to in-frame rearrangements. These files lack a portion of the clones; in checked studies, under half of the deficit traces to unresolved V genes, and the cause of the others is not known. Counted in this sample were 110,000 or so clones; 94% of them appeared once. 3.8% of the sample is in the top ten clones. The time point label, as the study defines it: resected brain tissue, or blood drawn just prior to surgery. The sequencing used peripheral blood, collected at surgery. These TCRs come from a boy in the first two years of life with hemimegalencephaly and intractable seizures.

This chain joins TRBV2 and TRBJ2-2; maybe TRBD2 (6 bases). CDR1 and CDR2 from the germline V gene are SNHLY and FYNNEI. The CDR3 is 14 amino acids. Trimming took 6 bases from V and 8 from J, leaving 16 bases between them. The CDR3 nucleotides read TGTGCCAGCAGGCAGGAGGGCCGGGGAGGGGAGCTGTTTTTT. Residues: CASRQEGRGGELFF.

V and J are TRBV9 and TRBJ2-7; TRBD2 aligns across 10 bases. This CDR3 is 16 amino acids long. Germline CDR1 SGDLS, CDR2 YYNGEE. V was clipped by 0 bases and J by 2 bases; unmatched bases: 5. The CDR3 spells CASSVGLAGDPYEQYF. As DNA, the CDR3 is TGTGCCAGCAGCGTAGGGCTAGCGGGAGACCCCTACGAGCAGTACTTC.

As to this clone: Other nucleotide sequences in the sample specify the same CDR3. The rearrangement joins TRBV7-2 to TRBJ2-7; TRBD1 aligns across 7 bases. Germline V lookup: CDR1 SGHTA, CDR2 FQGNSA. The CDR3 length is 14 residues. V lost 2 bases to trimming and J lost 3 bases; unmatched junction nucleotides: 4. The CDR3 nucleotides are TGTGCCAGCAGCTTACTCGCAGGGGGCTACGAGCAGTACTTC. Amino acids: CASSLLAGGYEQYF.

This chain joins TRBV7-2 and TRBJ2-5; D is tentatively TRBD1 or TRBD2 (5 bases each). V was pared by 5 bases and J by 7 bases, with 14 bases between. Germline V gives CDR1 SGHTA, CDR2 FQGNSA. This CDR3 is built from 13 residues. This CDR3 reads CASSLGTKGTQYF. Here the CDR3 DNA reads TGTGCCAGCAGCCTCGGGACGAAAGGGACCCAGTACTTC.

The V and J genes are TRBV4-1 and TRBJ1-1; D is unclear. The V gene's germline CDR1 is MGHRA and CDR2 YSYEKL. Trimming removed 0 bases at V and 2 bases at J, with 13 bases between. CDR3 length equals 16 residues. CDR3 protein: CASSQETAIGNTEAFF. CDR3 coding DNA: TGCGCCAGCAGCCAAGAAACAGCTATCGGCAACACTGAAGCTTTCTTT.

This clone was seen once. The chain is built from TRBV27 and TRBJ2-2; 14 bases match TRBD2. Losses at the gene ends were 5 bases for V and 5 bases for J; bases not matched to a gene: 7. Germline assignment: CDR1 MNHEY and CDR2 SMNVEV (reference sequence). CDR3 length: 17 amino acids. The CDR3 reads CASSKPGLAGETGELFF. CDR3 sequence (DNA): TGTGCCAGCAGTAAACCGGGACTAGCGGGAGAAACCGGGGAGCTGTTTTTT.

The chain employs TRBV5-5 and TRBJ2-3; the D is unclear. The V and J ends lost 4 bases and 0 bases respectively, with 9 bases between them. This CDR3 spans 14 amino acids. Germline CDR1 SGHKS, CDR2 YYEKEE (reference sequence). The CDR3 sequence is CASSQMGSTDTQYF. In nucleotides, the CDR3 is TGTGCCAGCAGCCAGATGGGAAGCACAGATACGCAGTATTTT.

The chain recombines TRBV6-5 with TRBJ2-5; D is perhaps TRBD2 (6 bases). This CDR3 has 14 amino acids. Germline V gene lookup returns CDR1 MNHEY and CDR2 SVGAGI. V shed 8 bases and J shed 2 bases, with 15 bases lying between them. The CDR3 bases are TGTGCCAGCCACGAAGGGGCGGGGCAAGAGACCCAGTACTTC. This encodes CASHEGAGQETQYF.

This clone occurred once. The chain joins TRBV5-5 to TRBJ2-7, with TRBD1 identical over 7 bases. The CDR3 length is 13 residues. J lost 2 bases, V lost 2 bases, and 1 base had no gene match. Germline V lookup: CDR1 SGHKS, CDR2 YYEKEE (reference sequence). The CDR3 region has the DNA TGTGCCAGCAGCTTACAGGGGACCTACGAGCAGTACTTC. Encoded protein: CASSLQGTYEQYF.

The rearrangement uses TRBV28 and TRBJ2-5, with 8 positions matching TRBD2. The CDR3 contains 15 residues. Germline CDR1 MDHEN, CDR2 SYDVKM. The J segment lost 5 bases and the V segment lost 5 bases, leaving 10 bases of the junction unmatched. Here the CDR3 DNA reads TGTGCCAGCAGTCTCAGCGGGAGAGCGAGGGAGACCCAGTACTTC. Translated, it gives CASSLSGRARETQYF.

For the CDR3, the DNA is TGTGCCAGCAGTTTACGGGCCGGGTCCGGGGAGCTGTTTTTT. Its protein is CASSLRAGSGELFF. This sequence joins TRBV28 and TRBJ2-2; D remains unclear. Between the trimmed V and J ends, which lost 2 bases and 6 bases, there was a span of 10 bases. This CDR3 contains 14 residues. Per germline, CDR1 MDHEN and CDR2 SYDVKM. The full variable domain, in which reference TRBV28 and TRBJ2-2 provide the parts outside the CDR3, is DVKVTQSSRYLVKRTGEKVFLECVQDMDHENMFWYRQDPGLGLRLIYFSYDVKMKEKGDIPEGYSVSREKKERFSLILESASTNQTSMYLCASSLRAGSGELFFGEGSRLTVL.

The chain links TRBV18 to TRBJ1-5, with 12 nucleotides matching TRBD1. V lost 2 bases to trimming and J lost 5 bases; unmatched junction nucleotides: 16. Germline CDR1 and CDR2: KGHSH and LQKENI. The CDR3 has 20 residues. The CDR3 bases are TGTGCCAGCTCACCAAGTATCTTTCCCCGGGACAGGGGGCGAGATCAGCCCCAGCATTTT. It encodes CASSPSIFPRDRGRDQPQHF.

Notes on this clone: Different DNA sequences within this sample yield the same CDR3. The rearrangement uses TRBV7-2 and TRBJ2-7; TRBD2 is a possible D gene (5 bases). This CDR3 has 13 residues. Germline lookup yields CDR1 SGHTA and CDR2 FQGNSA. Trimming left V 0 bases short and J 4 bases short, with 7 bases between. This CDR3 is CASSLAGVYEQYF. The DNA of the CDR3 is TGTGCCAGCAGCTTAGCGGGAGTATACGAGCAGTACTTC.

The genes are TRBV7-2 and TRBJ2-7; D is unclear. The CDR3 is made up of 14 amino acids. The V and J ends lost 2 bases and 7 bases respectively, with 15 bases between them. CDR1 is SGHTA, CDR2 FQGNSA, per germline. CDR3 bases: TGTGCCAGCAGCTTATTGGGTTCCGTTGGGGAGCAGTACTTC. Encoded protein: CASSLLGSVGEQYF.

The chain joins TRBV5-1 to TRBJ2-7; D may be TRBD1 (6 bases). V lost 3 bases, J lost 2 bases, and 12 bases lay in between. The CDR3 is 14 residues long. In germline, CDR1 is SGHRS, CDR2 YFSETQ. This CDR3 is CASSSGTLTYEQYF. The CDR3, as DNA: TGCGCCAGCAGCTCCGGGACACTGACCTACGAGCAGTACTTC.

The chain joins TRBV20-1 to TRBJ2-7, with D unresolved. Germline assignment: CDR1 DFQATT and CDR2 SNEGSKA (reference sequence). The CDR3 spans 14 residues. V dropped 3 bases and J dropped 5 bases, with 17 bases sitting between them. DNA of the CDR3: TGCAGTGCTAGTGATTATTCGGTCGGACACGAGCAGTACTTC. Amino acid sequence: CSASDYSVGHEQYF.

This rearrangement joins TRBV4-1 to TRBJ1-1, with D unresolved. From germline, CDR1 is MGHRA and CDR2 YSYEKL. The V gene lost 5 bases and the J gene lost 5 bases, with 15 bases spanning the gap. The CDR3 extends over 14 amino acids. CDR3: CASSTRTAFTEAFF. CDR3 DNA sequence: TGCGCCAGCAGCACTCGGACGGCGTTTACTGAAGCTTTCTTT.

The chain has TRBV2 and TRBJ1-2, with a tentative D call TRBD1 (5 bases). This CDR3 is built from 13 residues. The ends were cut back, 6 bases at V and 4 bases at J, with 12 bases in the middle. Germline assignment: CDR1 SNHLY and CDR2 FYNNEI. The DNA for the CDR3 is TGTGCCAGCAGGGTAGACAGCACCTATGGCTACACCTTC. The encoded protein is CASRVDSTYGYTF. Variable domain in full (rest from reference TRBV2 and TRBJ1-2): EPEVTQTPSHQVTQMGQEVILRCVPISNHLYFYWYRQILGQKVEFLVSFYNNEISEKSEIFDDQFSVERPDGSNFTLKIRSTKLEDSAMYFCASRVDSTYGYTFGSGTRLTVV.

V and J are TRBV3-1 (or the pseudogene TRBV3-2) and TRBJ2-1; 12 nucleotides line up with TRBD2. Germline values: CDR1 LGHDT, CDR2 YNNKEL (reference sequence). CDR3 length: 16 amino acids. J gave up 8 bases and V 4 bases, and 9 bases lay outside the gene matches. Here the CDR3 reads CASSPPWGTSGYEQFF. For the CDR3, the DNA is TGTGCCAGCAGCCCCCCGTGGGGGACTAGCGGGTATGAGCAGTTCTTC.